The clone carrying this TCR beta chain was detected many times. What it binds is unknown. This sample was taken from a study of T cells in Graves' hyperthyroidism and ophthalmopathy. Study at large: Peripheral blood was acquired at first diagnosis, ahead of any therapy whatsoever.

Study observations and caveats: The model foresaw ophthalmopathy a median roughly 6.5 months prior to onset. Ophthalmopathy and stable hyperthyroidism were told apart by a 13 V-J model.

Unmatched junction bases numbered 16, after V lost 5 bases and J lost 8 bases. This CDR3 is built from 17 residues. Ophthalmopathy patients had Clinical Activity Score at least 3, NOSPECS grade at least 4, duration under 3 months. Amplification of TCR beta CDR3 regions was performed using RNA transcripts as template. HTBI primers were the set used in a first-round RT-PCR of the TCR CDR3. TCRdb re-called the multiplex PCR reads through MiXCR, storing one row per CDR3 protein. The table records 300,000 to 450,000 distinct CDR3 sequences, roughly 15% of them present only once. The chain combines TRBV12-3 or TRBV12-4 with TRBJ2-1, with TRBD1 identical over 9 bases. The sequence was collected from a woman aged 30 to 39 with Graves' ophthalmopathy. Sequenced input: blood. The CDR3 coding sequence is TGTGCCAGCAGTATACAGACCGGGACAGGGAGTCTCGATGAGCAGTTCTTC. Encoded protein: CASSIQTGTGSLDEQFF.